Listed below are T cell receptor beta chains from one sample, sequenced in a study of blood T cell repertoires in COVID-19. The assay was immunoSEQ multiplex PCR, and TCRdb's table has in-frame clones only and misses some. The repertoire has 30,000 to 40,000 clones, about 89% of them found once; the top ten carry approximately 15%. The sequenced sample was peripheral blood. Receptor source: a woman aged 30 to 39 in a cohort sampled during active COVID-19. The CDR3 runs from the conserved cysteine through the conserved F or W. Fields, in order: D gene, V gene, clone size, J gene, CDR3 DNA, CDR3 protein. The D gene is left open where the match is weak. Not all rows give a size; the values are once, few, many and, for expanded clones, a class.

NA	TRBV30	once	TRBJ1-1	TGTGCCTGGACCGCGACAGCGAACACTGAAGCTTTCTTT	CAWTATANTEAFF
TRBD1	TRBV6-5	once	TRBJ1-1	TGTGCCAGCAGTAAAAGACAGGGGGCGCGTAATGAAGCTTTCTTT	CASSKRQGARNEAFF
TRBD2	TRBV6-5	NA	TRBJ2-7	TGTGCCAGCAAGACTAGCGGGACCAGCGAGCAGTACTTC	CASKTSGTSEQYF
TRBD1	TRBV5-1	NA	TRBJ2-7	TGCGCCAGCAGCTTAGGGACAGGTATCTACGAGCAGTACTTC	CASSLGTGIYEQYF
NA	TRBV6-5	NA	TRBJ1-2	TGTGCCAGCAGTTACTCGATCGGGGGAGGTGGCTACACCTTC	CASSYSIGGGGYTF
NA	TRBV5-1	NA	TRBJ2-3	TGCGCCAGCAAACCACAGGTTCCCTCTAGCACAGATACGCAGTATTTT	CASKPQVPSSTDTQYF
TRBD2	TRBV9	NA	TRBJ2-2	TGTGCCAGCAGCGGGGGACTAGCGTCAACCGGGGAGCTGTTTTTT	CASSGGLASTGELFF
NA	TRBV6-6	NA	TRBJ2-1	TGTGCCAGCAGTTACGGGCAGGGTCTAAATGAGCAGTTCTTC	CASSYGQGLNEQFF
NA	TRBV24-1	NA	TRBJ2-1	TGTGCCACCAGTGACCCCCAACCGGGAAGGGGGAATGAGCAGTTCTTC	CATSDPQPGRGNEQFF
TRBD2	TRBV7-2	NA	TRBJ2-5	TGTGCCAGCAGCGTCGGAGGGGCTAGCGGCTTGGAGACCCAGTACTTC	CASSVGGASGLETQYF
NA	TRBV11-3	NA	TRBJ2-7	TGTGCCAGCAGCTCTCGTTACGAGCAGTACTTC	CASSSRYEQYF
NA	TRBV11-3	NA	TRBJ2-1	TGTGCCAGCAGTTCCGGAGGGAGATCCTCCAATGAGCAGTTCTTC	CASSSGGRSSNEQFF
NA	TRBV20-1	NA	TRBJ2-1	TGCAGTGCTAGTCTGGAGGGCTCCTACAATGAGCAGTTCTTC	CSASLEGSYNEQFF
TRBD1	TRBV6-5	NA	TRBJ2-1	TGTGCCAGCAGCGGAGACAGGGGGCGCGGCAATGAGCAGTTCTTC	CASSGDRGRGNEQFF
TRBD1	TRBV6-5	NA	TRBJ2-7	TGTGCCAGCAAGACAGGGACAGGGCTCTCCTACGAGCAGTACTTC	CASKTGTGLSYEQYF
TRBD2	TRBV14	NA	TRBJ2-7	TGTGCCAGCAGCCAGACGGGACTAGCGAAAGGGTACGAGCAGTACTTC	CASSQTGLAKGYEQYF
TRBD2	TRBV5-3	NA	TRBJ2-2	TGTGCCAGAAGCAAAAGCCGGAGACTAGCGGGAGCTGGGAACGTGATCGGGGAGCTGTTTTTT	CARSKSRRLAGAGNVIGELFF
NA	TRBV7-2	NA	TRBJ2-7	TGTGCCAGCAGCTTAGTCGGAGGGTTGACCTACGAGCAGTACTTC	CASSLVGGLTYEQYF
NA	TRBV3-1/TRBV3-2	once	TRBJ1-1	TGTGCCAGCAGCCCCAAGCGGGGGTACACTGAAGCTTTCTTT	CASSPKRGYTEAFF
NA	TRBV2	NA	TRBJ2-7	TGTGCCAGCAGTGAAAGATATATAGTTGTCGAGCAGTACTTC	CASSERYIVVEQYF
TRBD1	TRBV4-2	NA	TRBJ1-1	TGTGCCAGCAGCCAAGTAGCACAGGGGGCAAACACTGAAGCTTTCTTT	CASSQVAQGANTEAFF
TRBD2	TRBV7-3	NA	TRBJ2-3	TGTGCCAGCAGTTCAGGACTAGCGACCAGCACAGATACGCAGTATTTT	CASSSGLATSTDTQYF
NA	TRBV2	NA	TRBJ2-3	TGTGCCAGCAGTAGGGGTTACGGTGGAGATACGCAGTATTTT	CASSRGYGGDTQYF
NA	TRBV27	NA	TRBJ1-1	TGTGCCAGCAGTGCTAGGGGGGGGCTAGGGAACACTGAAGCTTTCTTT	CASSARGGLGNTEAFF
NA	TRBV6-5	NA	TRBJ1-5	TGTGCCAGCAGTTCAAGGTCAAAAGGGGGTATCCAGCCCCAGCATTTT	CASSSRSKGGIQPQHF
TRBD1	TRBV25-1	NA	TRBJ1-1	TGTGCCAGCAGTACGGGACAGGGAAGGACTGAAGCTTTCTTT	CASSTGQGRTEAFF
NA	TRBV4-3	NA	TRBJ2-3	TGCGCCAGCAGCCAAGGCGAGGGCCCAGATACGCAGTATTTT	CASSQGEGPDTQYF
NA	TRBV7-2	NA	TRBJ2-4	TGTGCCAGCAGCTTAGGCCCAGGGGGGATTCAGTACTTC	CASSLGPGGIQYF
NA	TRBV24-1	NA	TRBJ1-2	TGTGCCACCAGTGATCATGACTGGTACTATGGCTACACCTTC	CATSDHDWYYGYTF
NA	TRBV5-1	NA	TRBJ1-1	TGCGCCAGCAGCTTGTTGTTGGGGGCCGGTGGGGCTGAAGCTTTCTTT	CASSLLLGAGGAEAFF
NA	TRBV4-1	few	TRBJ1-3	TGCGCCAGCAGCCTCCACACGAACTCTGGAAACACCATATATTTT	CASSLHTNSGNTIYF
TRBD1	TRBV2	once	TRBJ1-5	TGTGCCAGCAAAATAAGGGACAGTGATCAGCCCCAGCATTTT	CASKIRDSDQPQHF
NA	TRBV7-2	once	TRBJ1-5	TGTGCCAGCAGCTTAGCCGGTCTTAGCAATCAGCCCCAGCATTTT	CASSLAGLSNQPQHF
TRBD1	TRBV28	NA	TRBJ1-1	TGTGCCAGCAGTGGATGGGGACAGGGGGCTGAAGCTTTCTTT	CASSGWGQGAEAFF
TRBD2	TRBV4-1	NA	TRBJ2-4	TGCGCCAGCAGCCAAGAGGGAAGGACTAGCGGAAACATTCAGTACTTC	CASSQEGRTSGNIQYF
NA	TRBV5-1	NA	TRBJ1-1	TGCGCCAGCAGCCCGCAGGGGATCACTGAAGCTTTCTTT	CASSPQGITEAFF
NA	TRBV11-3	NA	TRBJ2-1	TGTGCCAGCAGCTTAGAAACGGGGGTAAAGCAGTTCTTC	CASSLETGVKQFF
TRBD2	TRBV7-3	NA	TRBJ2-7	TGTGCCAGCAGCTTAGCGGGGGGGTACGAGCAGTACTTC	CASSLAGGYEQYF
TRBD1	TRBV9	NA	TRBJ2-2	TGTGCCAGCAGCGCGGGACAGGGGAGGTCCGGGGAGCTGTTTTTT	CASSAGQGRSGELFF
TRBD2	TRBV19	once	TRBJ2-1	TGTGCCAGTAGTTCGACTAGCGGGTACAATGAGCAGTTCTTC	CASSSTSGYNEQFF
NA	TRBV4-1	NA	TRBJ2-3	TGCGCCAGCAGCCATACCGGGACTTCCAGAGCAGATACGCAGTATTTT	CASSHTGTSRADTQYF
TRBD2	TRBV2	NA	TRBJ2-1	TGTGCCAGCAGTGTTGTTAGCGGGGGCTACAATGAGCAGTTCTTC	CASSVVSGGYNEQFF
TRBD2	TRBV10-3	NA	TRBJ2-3	TGTGCCATCAGGAAAGAGCGGGAAATAGATACGCAGTATTTT	CAIRKEREIDTQYF
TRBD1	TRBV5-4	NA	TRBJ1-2	TGTGCCAGCAGCACGGGACAGGGCGACTATGGCTACACCTTC	CASSTGQGDYGYTF
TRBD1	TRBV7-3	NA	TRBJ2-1	TGTGCCAGCAGCTTAATGGGACAGGGTGCCCACAATGAGCAGTTCTTC	CASSLMGQGAHNEQFF
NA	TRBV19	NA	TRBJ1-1	TGTGCCAGTATCGACCCGGGAGTGAGAGGGACTGAAGCTTTCTTT	CASIDPGVRGTEAFF
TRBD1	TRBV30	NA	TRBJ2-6	TGTGCCTGGACCGGGACAGGGGGGTCTGGGGCCAACGTCCTGACTTTC	CAWTGTGGSGANVLTF
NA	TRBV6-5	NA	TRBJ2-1	TGTGCCAGCAGTAGCCTCCTAAGCTCCTACAATGAGCAGTTCTTC	CASSSLLSSYNEQFF
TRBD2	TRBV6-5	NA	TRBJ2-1	TGTGCCAGCAGTCAAAGCGGGAGTTCCTACAATGAGCAGTTCTTC	CASSQSGSSYNEQFF
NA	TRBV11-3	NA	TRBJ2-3	TGTGCCAGCAGCCTTGGGACACATAGCACAGATACGCAGTATTTT	CASSLGTHSTDTQYF
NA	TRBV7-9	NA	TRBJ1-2	TGTGCCAGCAGCCCCCGTGGAGGCCGGGGCTACACCTTC	CASSPRGGRGYTF
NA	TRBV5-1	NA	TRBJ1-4	TGCGCCAGCAGCTTGGGCGGGGCAACTAATGAAAAACTGTTTTTT	CASSLGGATNEKLFF
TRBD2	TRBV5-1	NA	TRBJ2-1	TGCGCCAGCAGCTTGGGGCTACTACTAGCGGCCTCCTACAATGAGCAGTTCTTC	CASSLGLLLAASYNEQFF